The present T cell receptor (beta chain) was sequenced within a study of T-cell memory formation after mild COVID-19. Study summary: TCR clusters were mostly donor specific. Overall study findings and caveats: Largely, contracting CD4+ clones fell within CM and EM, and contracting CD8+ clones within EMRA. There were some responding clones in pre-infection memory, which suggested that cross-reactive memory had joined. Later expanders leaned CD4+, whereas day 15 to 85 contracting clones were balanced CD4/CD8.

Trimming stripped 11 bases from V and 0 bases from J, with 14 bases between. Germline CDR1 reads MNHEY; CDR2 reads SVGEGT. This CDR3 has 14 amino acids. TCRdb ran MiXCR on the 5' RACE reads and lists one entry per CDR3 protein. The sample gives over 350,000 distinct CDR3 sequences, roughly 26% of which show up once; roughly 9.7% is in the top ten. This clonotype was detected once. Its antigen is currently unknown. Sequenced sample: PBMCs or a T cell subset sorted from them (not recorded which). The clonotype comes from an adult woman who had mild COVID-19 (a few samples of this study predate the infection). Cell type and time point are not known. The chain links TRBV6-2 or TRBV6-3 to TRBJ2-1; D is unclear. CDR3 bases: TGTGCCGGTGCAAGGGTGAGCTCCTACAATGAGCAGTTCTTC. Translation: CAGARVSSYNEQFF.